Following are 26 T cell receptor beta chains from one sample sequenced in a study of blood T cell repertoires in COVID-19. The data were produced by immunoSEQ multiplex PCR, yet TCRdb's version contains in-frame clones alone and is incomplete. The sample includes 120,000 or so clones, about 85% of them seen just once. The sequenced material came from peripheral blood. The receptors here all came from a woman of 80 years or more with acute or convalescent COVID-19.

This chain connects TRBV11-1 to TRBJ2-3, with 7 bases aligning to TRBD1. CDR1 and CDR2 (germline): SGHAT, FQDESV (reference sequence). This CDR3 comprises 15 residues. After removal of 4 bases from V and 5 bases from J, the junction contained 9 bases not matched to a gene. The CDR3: CASSSRDSIGDTQYF. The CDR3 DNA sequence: TGTGCCAGCAGCTCACGGGACAGCATCGGAGATACGCAGTATTTT. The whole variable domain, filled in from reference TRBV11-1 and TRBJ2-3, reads EAEVAQSPRYKITEKSQAVAFWCDPISGHATLYWYRQILGQGPELLVQFQDESVVDDSQLPKDRFSAERLKGVDSTLKIQPAELGDSAMYLCASSSRDSIGDTQYFGPGTRLTVL.

CDR3 residues: CASSATVGNTEAFF. The CDR3, as DNA: TGTGCCAGCAGCGCGACAGTAGGGAACACTGAAGCTTTCTTT. V is TRBV5-5 and J is TRBJ1-1, with D perhaps matching TRBD1 (5 bases). In germline, CDR1 is SGHKS, CDR2 YYEKEE (reference sequence). The CDR3 loop spans 14 amino acids. V lost 4 bases to trimming and J lost 1 base, with 11 bases between them.

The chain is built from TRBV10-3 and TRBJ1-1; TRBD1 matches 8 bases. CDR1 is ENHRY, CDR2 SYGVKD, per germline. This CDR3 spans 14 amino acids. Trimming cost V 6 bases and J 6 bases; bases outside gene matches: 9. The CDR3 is CAIRGTGDGAEAFF. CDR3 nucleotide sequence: TGTGCCATCAGGGGGACAGGTGATGGGGCTGAAGCTTTCTTT.

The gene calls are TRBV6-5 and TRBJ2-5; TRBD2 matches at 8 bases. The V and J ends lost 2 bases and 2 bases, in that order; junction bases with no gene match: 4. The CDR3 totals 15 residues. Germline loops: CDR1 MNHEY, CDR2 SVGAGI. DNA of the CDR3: TGTGCCAGCAGTTACGGTAGCGGGATTCAAGAGACCCAGTACTTC. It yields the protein CASSYGSGIQETQYF.

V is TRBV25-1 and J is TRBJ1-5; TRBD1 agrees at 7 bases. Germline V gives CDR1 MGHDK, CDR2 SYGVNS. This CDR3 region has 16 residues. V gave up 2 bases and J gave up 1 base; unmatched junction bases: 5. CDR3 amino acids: CASSEGGGASNQPQHF. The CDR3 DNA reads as TGTGCCAGCAGTGAAGGAGGGGGCGCGAGCAATCAGCCCCAGCATTTT.

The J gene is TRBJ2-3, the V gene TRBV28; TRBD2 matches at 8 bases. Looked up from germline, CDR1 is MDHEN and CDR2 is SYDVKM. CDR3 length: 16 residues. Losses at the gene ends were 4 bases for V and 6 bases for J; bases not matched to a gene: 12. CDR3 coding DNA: TGTGCCAGCAGTTCCGGGGGGGCACCCTTGCGGGATACGCAGTATTTT. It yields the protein CASSSGGAPLRDTQYF.

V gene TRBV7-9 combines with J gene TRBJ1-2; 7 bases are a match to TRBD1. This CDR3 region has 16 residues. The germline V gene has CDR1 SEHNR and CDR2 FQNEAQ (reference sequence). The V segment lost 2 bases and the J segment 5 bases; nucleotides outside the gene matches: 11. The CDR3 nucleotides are TGTGCCAGCAGCTTAACCCTGCAGGGGGAGGTTTATGGCTACACCTTC. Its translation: CASSLTLQGEVYGYTF. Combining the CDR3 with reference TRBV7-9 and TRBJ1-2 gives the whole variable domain DTGVSQNPRHKITKRGQNVTFRCDPISEHNRLYWYRQTLGQGPEFLTYFQNEAQLEKSRLLSDRFSAERPKGSFSTLEIQRTEQGDSAMYLCASSLTLQGEVYGYTFGSGTRLTVV.

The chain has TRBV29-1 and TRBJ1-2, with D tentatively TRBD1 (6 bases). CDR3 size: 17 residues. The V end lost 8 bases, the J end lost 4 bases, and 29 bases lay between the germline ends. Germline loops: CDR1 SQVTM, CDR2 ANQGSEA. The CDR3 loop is CSTQGQSGRSRAYGYTF. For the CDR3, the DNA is TGCAGCACTCAGGGGCAAAGCGGACGATCCCGGGCCTATGGCTACACCTTC.

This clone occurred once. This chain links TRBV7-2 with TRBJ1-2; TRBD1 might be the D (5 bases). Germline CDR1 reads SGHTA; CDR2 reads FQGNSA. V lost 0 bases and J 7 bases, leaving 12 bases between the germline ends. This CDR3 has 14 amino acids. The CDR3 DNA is TGTGCCAGCAGCTTAGCAACAGGCGGTGTTGGCTACACCTTC. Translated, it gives CASSLATGGVGYTF.

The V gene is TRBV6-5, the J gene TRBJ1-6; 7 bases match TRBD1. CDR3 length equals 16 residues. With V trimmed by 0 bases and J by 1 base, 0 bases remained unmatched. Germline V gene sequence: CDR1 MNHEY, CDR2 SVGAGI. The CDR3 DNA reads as TGTGCCAGCAGTTACTCACAGGGGTCCTATAATTCACCCCTCCACTTT. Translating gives CASSYSQGSYNSPLHF.

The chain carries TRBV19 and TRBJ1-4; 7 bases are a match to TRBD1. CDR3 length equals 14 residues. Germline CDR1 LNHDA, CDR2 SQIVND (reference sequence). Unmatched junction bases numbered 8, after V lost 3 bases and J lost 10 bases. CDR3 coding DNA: TGTGCCAGTAGTATGGAAAGGACAGGCCGAAAACTGTTTTTT. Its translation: CASSMERTGRKLFF.

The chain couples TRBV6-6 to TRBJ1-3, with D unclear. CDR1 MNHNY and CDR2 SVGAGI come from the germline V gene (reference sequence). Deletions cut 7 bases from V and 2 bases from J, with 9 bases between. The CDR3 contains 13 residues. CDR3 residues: CASTFTTGNTIYF. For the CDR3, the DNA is TGTGCCAGCACCTTCACTACTGGAAACACCATATATTTT.

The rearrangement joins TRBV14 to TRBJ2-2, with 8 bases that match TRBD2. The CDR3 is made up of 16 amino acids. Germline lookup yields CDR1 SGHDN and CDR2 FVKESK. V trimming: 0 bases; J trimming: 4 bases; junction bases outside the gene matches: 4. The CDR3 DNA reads TGTGCCAGCAGCCAAGAATCGGGGGGGATCACCGGGGAGCTGTTTTTT. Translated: CASSQESGGITGELFF.

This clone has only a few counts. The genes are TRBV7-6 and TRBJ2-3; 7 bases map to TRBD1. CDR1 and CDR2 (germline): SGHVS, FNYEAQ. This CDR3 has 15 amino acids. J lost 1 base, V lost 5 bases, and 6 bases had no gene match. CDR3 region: CASSPRRGRTDTQYF. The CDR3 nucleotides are TGTGCCAGCAGCCCCCGTAGGGGGCGCACAGATACGCAGTATTTT.

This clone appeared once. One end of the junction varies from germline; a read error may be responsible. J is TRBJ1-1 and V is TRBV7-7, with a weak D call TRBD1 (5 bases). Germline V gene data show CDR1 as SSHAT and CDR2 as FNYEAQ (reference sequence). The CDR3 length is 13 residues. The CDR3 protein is CASSLDRNTEAFF. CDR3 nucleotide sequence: TGTGCTAGCAGCTTAGACAGAAACACTGAAGCTTTCTTT.

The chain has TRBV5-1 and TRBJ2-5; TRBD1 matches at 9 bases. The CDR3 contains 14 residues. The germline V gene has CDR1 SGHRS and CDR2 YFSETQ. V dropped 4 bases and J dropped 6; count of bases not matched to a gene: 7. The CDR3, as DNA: TGCGCCAGCAGCGCACAGGGGGCCGAGAAGACCCAGTACTTC. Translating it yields CASSAQGAEKTQYF.

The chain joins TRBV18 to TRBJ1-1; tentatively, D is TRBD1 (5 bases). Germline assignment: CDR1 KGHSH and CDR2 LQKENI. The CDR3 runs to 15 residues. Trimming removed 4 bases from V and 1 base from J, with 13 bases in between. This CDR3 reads CASSLLTVTNTEAFF. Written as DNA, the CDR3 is TGTGCCAGCTCACTTTTGACAGTAACGAACACTGAAGCTTTCTTT.

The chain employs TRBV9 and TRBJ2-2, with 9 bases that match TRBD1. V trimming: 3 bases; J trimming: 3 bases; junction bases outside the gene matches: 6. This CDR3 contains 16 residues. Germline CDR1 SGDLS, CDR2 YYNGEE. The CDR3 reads CASSALGQGYTGELFF. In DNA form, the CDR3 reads TGTGCCAGCAGCGCGCTGGGACAGGGTTACACCGGGGAGCTGTTTTTT.

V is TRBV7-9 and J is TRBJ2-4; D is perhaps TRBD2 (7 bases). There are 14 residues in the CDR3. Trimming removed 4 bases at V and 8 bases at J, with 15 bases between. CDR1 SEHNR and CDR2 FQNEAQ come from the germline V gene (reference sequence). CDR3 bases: TGTGCCAGCAGCTCAAAGGGGGGGCTGGACATTCAGTACTTC. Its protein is CASSSKGGLDIQYF.

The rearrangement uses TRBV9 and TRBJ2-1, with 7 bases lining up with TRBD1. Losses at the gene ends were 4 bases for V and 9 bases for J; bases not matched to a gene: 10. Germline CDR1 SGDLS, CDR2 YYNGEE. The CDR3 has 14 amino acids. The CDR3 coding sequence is TGTGCCAGCAGCCCCAGAGGACAGGTGGTTGAGCAGTTCTTC. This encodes CASSPRGQVVEQFF.

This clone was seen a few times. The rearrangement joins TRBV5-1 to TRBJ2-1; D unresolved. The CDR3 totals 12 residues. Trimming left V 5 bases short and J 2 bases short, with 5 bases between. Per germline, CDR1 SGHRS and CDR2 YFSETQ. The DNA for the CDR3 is TGCGCCAGCAGTTCAGCCTACAATGAGCAGTTCTTC. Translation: CASSSAYNEQFF.

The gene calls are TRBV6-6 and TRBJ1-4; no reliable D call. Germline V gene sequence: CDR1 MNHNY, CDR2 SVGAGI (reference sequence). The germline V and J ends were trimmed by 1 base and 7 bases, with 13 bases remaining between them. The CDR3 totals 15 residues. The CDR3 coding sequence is TGTGCCAGCAGTTACTTGGGCACACGCTTTGAAAAACTGTTTTTT. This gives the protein CASSYLGTRFEKLFF.

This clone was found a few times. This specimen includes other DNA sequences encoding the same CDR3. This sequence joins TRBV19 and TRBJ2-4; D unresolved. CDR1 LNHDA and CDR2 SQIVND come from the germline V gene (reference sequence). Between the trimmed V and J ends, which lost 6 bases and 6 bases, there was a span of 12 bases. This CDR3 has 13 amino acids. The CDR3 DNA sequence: TGTGCCAGTAGAATTCAGTCGGGAAACATTCAGTACTTC. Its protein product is CASRIQSGNIQYF.

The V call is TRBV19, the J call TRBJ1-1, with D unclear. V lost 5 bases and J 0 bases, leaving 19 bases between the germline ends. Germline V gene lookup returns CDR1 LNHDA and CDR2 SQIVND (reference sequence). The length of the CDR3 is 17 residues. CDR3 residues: CASSSLASQHMNTEAFF. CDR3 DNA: TGTGCCAGTAGTTCTTTAGCTAGTCAACACATGAACACTGAAGCTTTCTTT.

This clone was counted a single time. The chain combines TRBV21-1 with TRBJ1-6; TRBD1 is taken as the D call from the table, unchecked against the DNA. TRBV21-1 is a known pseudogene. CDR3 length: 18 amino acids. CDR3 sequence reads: CASSKGRFIGSYNSPLHF. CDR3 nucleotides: TGTGCCAGCAGCAAAGGCAGGTTTATAGGATCCTATAATTCACCCCTCCACTTT.

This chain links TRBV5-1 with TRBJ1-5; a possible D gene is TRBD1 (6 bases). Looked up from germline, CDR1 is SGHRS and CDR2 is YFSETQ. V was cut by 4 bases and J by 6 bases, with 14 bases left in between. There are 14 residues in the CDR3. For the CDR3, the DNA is TGCGCCAGCAGCATCGGGACACCGGGTCAGCCCCAGCATTTT. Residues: CASSIGTPGQPQHF.